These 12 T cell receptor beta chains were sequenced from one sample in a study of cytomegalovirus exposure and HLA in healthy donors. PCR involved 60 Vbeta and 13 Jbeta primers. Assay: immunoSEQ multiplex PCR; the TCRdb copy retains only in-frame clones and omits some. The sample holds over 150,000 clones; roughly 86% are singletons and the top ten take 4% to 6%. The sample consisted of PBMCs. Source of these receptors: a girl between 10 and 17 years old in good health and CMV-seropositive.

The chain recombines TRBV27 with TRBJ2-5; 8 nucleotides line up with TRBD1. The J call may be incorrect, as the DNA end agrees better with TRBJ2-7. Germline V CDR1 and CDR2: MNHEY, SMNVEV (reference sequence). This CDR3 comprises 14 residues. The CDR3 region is CASRAGGLLREQYF. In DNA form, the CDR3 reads TGTGCCAGCAGAGCAGGGGGCCTCTTACGCGAGCAGTACTTC.

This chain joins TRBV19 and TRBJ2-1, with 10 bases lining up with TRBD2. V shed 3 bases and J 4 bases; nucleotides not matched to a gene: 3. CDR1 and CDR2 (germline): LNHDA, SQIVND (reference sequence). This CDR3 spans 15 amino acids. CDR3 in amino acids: CASSMSGGAYNEQFF. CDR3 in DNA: TGTGCCAGTAGTATGAGCGGGGGGGCATACAATGAGCAGTTCTTC.

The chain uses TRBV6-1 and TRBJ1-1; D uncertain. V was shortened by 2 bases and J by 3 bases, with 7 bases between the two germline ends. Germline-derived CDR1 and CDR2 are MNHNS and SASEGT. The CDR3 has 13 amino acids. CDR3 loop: CASSESRYTEAFF. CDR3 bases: TGTGCCAGCAGTGAAAGCCGGTACACTGAAGCTTTCTTT.

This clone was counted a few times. The CDR3 loop reads CASRFQGRGTEAFF. CDR3 DNA sequence: TGTGCCAGCAGATTTCAGGGAAGGGGCACTGAAGCTTTCTTT. The chain couples TRBV2 to TRBJ1-1, with D tentatively TRBD1 (5 bases). V lost 6 bases and J 4 bases, leaving 15 bases between the germline ends. The germline V gene encodes CDR1 SNHLY and CDR2 FYNNEI. The CDR3 consists of 14 residues.

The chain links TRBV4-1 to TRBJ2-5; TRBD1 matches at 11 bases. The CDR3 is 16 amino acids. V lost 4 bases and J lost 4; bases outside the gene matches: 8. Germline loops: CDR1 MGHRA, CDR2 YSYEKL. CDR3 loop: CASSPGDRGVVETQYF. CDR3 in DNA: TGCGCCAGCAGCCCGGGGGACAGGGGGGTAGTAGAGACCCAGTACTTC.

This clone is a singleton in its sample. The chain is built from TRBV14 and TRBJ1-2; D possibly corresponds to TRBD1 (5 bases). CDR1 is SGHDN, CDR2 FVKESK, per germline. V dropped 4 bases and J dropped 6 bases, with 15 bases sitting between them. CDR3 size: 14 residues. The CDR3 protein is CASSRSGYRHGYTF. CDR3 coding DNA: TGTGCCAGCAGCCGAAGCGGGTACAGGCATGGCTACACCTTC.

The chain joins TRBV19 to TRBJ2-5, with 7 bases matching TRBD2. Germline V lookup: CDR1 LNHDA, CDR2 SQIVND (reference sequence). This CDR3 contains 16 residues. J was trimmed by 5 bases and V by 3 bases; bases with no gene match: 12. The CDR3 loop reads CASSMAPSWEGETQYF. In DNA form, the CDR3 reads TGTGCCAGTAGTATGGCCCCGAGTTGGGAGGGTGAGACCCAGTACTTC.

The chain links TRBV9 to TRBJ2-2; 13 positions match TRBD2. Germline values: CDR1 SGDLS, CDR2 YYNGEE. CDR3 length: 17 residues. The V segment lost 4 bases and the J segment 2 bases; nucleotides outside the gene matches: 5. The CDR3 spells CASSSRTSGSNTGELFF. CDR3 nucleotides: TGTGCCAGCAGCTCTCGGACTAGCGGGAGTAACACCGGGGAGCTGTTTTTT.

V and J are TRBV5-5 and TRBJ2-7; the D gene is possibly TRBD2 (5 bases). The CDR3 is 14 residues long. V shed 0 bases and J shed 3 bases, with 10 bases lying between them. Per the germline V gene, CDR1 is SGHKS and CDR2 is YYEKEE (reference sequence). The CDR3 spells CASSLAASSYEQYF. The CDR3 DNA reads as TGTGCCAGCAGCTTGGCGGCTAGCAGCTACGAGCAGTACTTC.

CDR3 sequence reads: CASSNRGHGYTF. In nucleotides, the CDR3 is TGTGCCAGCAGCAACAGGGGCCATGGCTACACCTTC. The chain is built from TRBV6-6 and TRBJ1-2, with 7 bases that match TRBD1. Germline lookup yields CDR1 MNHNY and CDR2 SVGAGI (reference sequence). The CDR3 consists of 12 residues. V lost 6 bases, J lost 6 bases, and 4 bases stayed unmatched.

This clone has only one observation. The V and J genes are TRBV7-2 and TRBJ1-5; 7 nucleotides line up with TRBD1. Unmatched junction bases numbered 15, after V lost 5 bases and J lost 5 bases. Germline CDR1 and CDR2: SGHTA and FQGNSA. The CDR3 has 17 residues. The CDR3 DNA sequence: TGTGCCAGCAGCGCTTCCCGGGACAGAGGAAGGGATCAGCCCCAGCATTTT. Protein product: CASSASRDRGRDQPQHF.

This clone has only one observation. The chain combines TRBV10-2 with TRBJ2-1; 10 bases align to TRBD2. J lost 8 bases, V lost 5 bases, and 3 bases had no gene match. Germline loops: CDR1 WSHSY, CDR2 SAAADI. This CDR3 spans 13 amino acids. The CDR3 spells CASSLGLAHEQFF. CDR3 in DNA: TGCGCCAGCAGTCTGGGACTAGCGCATGAGCAGTTCTTC.